This TCR beta chain was sequenced during a study of human T cells and chemical hapten exposure. Overall study results and limits: Significantly more large CDR3 similarity clusters were formed by expanded TCRs than by controls.

This clonotype was detected only a few times. The antigen is not known. A read error may produce the germline difference seen at one junction end. Time point meaning: pre-sensitization, week 0. Documented treatment: therapeutic diphenylcyclopropenone sensitization with weekly scalp DPC. Unfractionated whole blood was the source from which total RNA was extracted. The CDR3 is made up of 15 amino acids. Germline loops: CDR1 SSHAT, CDR2 FNYEAQ (reference sequence). TCRdb re-called the RACE reads with MiXCR, one entry per CDR3 protein. The data show 60,000 to 75,000 distinct CDR3 sequences, around 7% seen once.

This sequence was found in a woman in her 30s with alopecia areata. Some clones in this sample may be carry-over from other donors' samples. The V and J genes are TRBV7-7 and TRBJ2-5; 8 bases match TRBD2. The input for sequencing was whole blood, taken in connection with sensitization to the hapten diphenylcyclopropenone (DPC). The CDR3 nucleotides are TGTGCTAGCAGCCGCCTTAGGACTAGCAGCGAGACCCAGTACTTC. Its translation is CASSRLRTSSETQYF.